This T cell receptor (beta chain) was sequenced for a study of control samples from healthy donors and cancer patients. Some clones are missing from TCRdb's copy, which holds only in-frame ones; the method was immunoSEQ multiplex PCR. This sample carries 200,000 or so clones, roughly 94% of them seen once, and the ten largest clones take about 1.4%. The V gene's germline CDR1 is SGHRS and CDR2 YFSETQ. With 4 bases removed from V and 0 bases from J, the gap between germline ends came to 18 bases. The CDR3 has 17 amino acids. The sample consisted of blood. The V gene is TRBV5-1, the J gene TRBJ2-3, with D tentatively TRBD1 or TRBD2 (5 bases each). This receptor was taken from a man aged 45-65 years in good health. CDR3 DNA: TGCGCCAGCAGCCCGCTCCTTACGGGGCCGAGCACAGATACGCAGTATTTT. It specifies CASSPLLTGPSTDTQYF.